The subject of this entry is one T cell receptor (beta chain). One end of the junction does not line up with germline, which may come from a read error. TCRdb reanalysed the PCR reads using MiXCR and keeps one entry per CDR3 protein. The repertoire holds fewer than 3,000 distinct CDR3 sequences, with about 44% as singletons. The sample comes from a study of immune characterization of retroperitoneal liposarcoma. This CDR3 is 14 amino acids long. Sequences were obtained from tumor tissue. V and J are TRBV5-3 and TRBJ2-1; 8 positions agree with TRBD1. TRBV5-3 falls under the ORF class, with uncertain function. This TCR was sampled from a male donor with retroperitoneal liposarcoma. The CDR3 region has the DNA TGTGCCAGCAGCTCCCGGACAGGGCTGGGTGAGCAGTTCTTC. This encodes CASSSRTGLGEQFF.